Only a few counts were recorded for the clone carrying this T cell receptor beta chain. Its specificity is not known. Data came from immunoSEQ multiplex PCR; TCRdb stores just in-frame clones and leaves some out. The sample yields about 89,000 clones, around nine tenths seen once. This sample stems from a study of T cell repertoires and HLA-DP antigens. The germline gives CDR1 SGHRS, CDR2 YFSETQ. The germline V and J ends were trimmed by 4 bases and 3 bases, with 4 bases remaining between them. CDR3 size: 11 residues. Sequencing input: CD4+ T cells from PBMCs. This rearrangement joins TRBV5-1 to TRBJ2-5; D remains ambiguous. The TCR comes from a man aged 50 to 59 in good health and CMV-seronegative. The DNA of the CDR3 is TGCGCCAGCAGCGCTGAAGAGACCCAGTACTTC. This codes for CASSAEETQYF.